The 3 T cell receptor beta chains below all came from one sample that was sequenced in a study of T cell responses to AZD1222 COVID-19 vaccine. Clones were sequenced by immunoSEQ multiplex PCR, and TCRdb holds only the in-frame ones, with some missing. The table has about 120,000 clones, roughly 93% seen once; the top ten hold about 3%. Here the sequenced sample was peripheral blood, taken on day 0 of AZD1222 vaccination. Receptors were obtained from an adult in good health.

The gene calls are TRBV6-5 and TRBJ2-1, with TRBD1 identical over 8 bases. Germline V gene lookup returns CDR1 MNHEY and CDR2 SVGAGI. Germline trimming cut 4 bases from V and 6 bases from J; bases unmatched to any gene: 8. The CDR3 spans 15 residues. The DNA of the CDR3 is TGTGCCAGCAGTTCTGGACAGGGAAATCTCAATGAGCAGTTCTTC. Translation gives CASSSGQGNLNEQFF.

Points on this clone: The sample holds other DNA sequences that translate to the same CDR3. CDR3 region: CASSLLYEQYF. The CDR3 nucleotides read TGTGCCAGCAGTCTACTCTACGAGCAGTACTTC. This chain links TRBV28 with TRBJ2-7, with unresolved D. The CDR3 has 11 amino acids. Trimming took off 5 bases at V and 3 bases at J, with 5 bases between the two ends. The V gene's germline CDR1 is MDHEN and CDR2 SYDVKM.

The chain employs TRBV5-1 and TRBJ2-6, with D possibly matching TRBD1 (6 bases). This CDR3 is built from 18 residues. In germline, CDR1 is SGHRS, CDR2 YFSETQ. The V and J ends lost 6 bases and 0 bases respectively, with 19 bases between them. The CDR3 DNA reads TGCGCCAGCACCATAGGACAGACTATAGTCTCTGGGGCCAACGTCCTGACTTTC. Its protein is CASTIGQTIVSGANVLTF. Together with reference TRBV5-1 and TRBJ2-6, the CDR3 gives the full variable domain: KAGVTQTPRYLIKTRGQQVTLSCSPISGHRSVSWYQQTPGQGLQFLFEYFSETQRNKGNFPGRFSGRQFSNSRSEMNVSTLELGDSALYLCASTIGQTIVSGANVLTFGAGSRLTVL.